This is a list of T cell receptor beta chains from one sample in a study of Graves' ophthalmopathy and Graves' hyperthyroidism. In TCRdb, the multiplex PCR reads were re-called with MiXCR into one record per CDR3 protein. The sample holds around 1.1 million distinct CDR3 sequences, 35% to 40% seen once. Sample: peripheral blood or thyroid tissue (not recorded which). Source of these receptors: an adult man with Graves' hyperthyroidism. CDR3s leave out the opening cysteine and the closing phenylalanine or tryptophan.

j_call,v_call,cdr3_aa
TRBJ2-2,TRBV7-9,ASSLGFQGAGELF
TRBJ2-7,TRBV20-1,SARAGDEQY
TRBJ2-7,TRBV7-2,ASSLASRVYEQY
TRBJ2-2,TRBV5-1,ASSLALLNTGELF
TRBJ2-7,TRBV7-9,ASSSWSSGAYEQY
TRBJ1-6,TRBV6-5,ASSSSILSRGNSPLH
TRBJ2-5,TRBV6-1,ASSLTSGSEETQY
TRBJ1-3,TRBV7-9,ASSQGQGAVFGNTIY
TRBJ2-5,TRBV12-3/TRBV12-4,ASSANPGQGGETQY
TRBJ1-2,TRBV12-3/TRBV12-4,ASSPGTAGVGYT
TRBJ1-4,TRBV2,ASREVRRSEKLF
TRBJ2-7,TRBV6-5,ASSYRQDRTYEQY
TRBJ1-3,TRBV29-1,SVQNRSSGNTIY
TRBJ2-5,TRBV9,ASGAGRLPGETQY
TRBJ2-1,TRBV10-3,AISDEKSSYNEQF
TRBJ2-2,TRBV7-2,ASSRRQGGWTGELF
TRBJ1-5,TRBV24-1,ATSAGGNQPQH
TRBJ1-4,TRBV19,ASSIAGPTQGATNEKLF
TRBJ2-2,TRBV20-1,SASRGVDTGELF
TRBJ2-7,TRBV20-1,SASVAGESYEQY
TRBJ1-2,TRBV12-3/TRBV12-4,ASRSGAGDYGYT
TRBJ1-6,TRBV25-1,ASREQESNSPLH
TRBJ2-7,TRBV6-5,ASSYSSVTGKGYEQY
TRBJ2-7,TRBV10-3,AIRAGTGLRYEQY
TRBJ1-1,TRBV30,AWTISSVNTEAF
TRBJ2-7,TRBV9,ASSTGTSFSEQY
TRBJ2-5,TRBV7-2,ASSSTLGLGQETQY
TRBJ1-5,TRBV6-2/TRBV6-3,ASMGRADQPQH
TRBJ1-5,TRBV2,ASSWGGVGNQPQH
TRBJ2-7,TRBV4-2,ASSQGPLWEQY
TRBJ1-6,TRBV15,ATSKDRVGSPLH
TRBJ2-2,TRBV27,ASLHRDRQSDTGELF
TRBJ1-1,TRBV11-3,ACSWSVAGWTEAF
TRBJ2-5,TRBV20-1,SATGHQETQY
TRBJ2-2,TRBV12-3/TRBV12-4,ASRDFLNTGELF
TRBJ2-6,TRBV15,ATSGALTGAGANVLT
TRBJ2-2,TRBV12-3/TRBV12-4,ASTHSTVTGELF
TRBJ2-7,TRBV5-1,ASSRAIGASYEQY
TRBJ2-7,TRBV6-2/TRBV6-3,ASRASGRHSDEQY
TRBJ1-6,TRBV2,ASSENALDSYNSPLH
TRBJ1-1,TRBV20-1,SAADREAF
TRBJ2-5,TRBV19,ATKGTARETQY
TRBJ2-2,TRBV10-3,AIRGGGTGELF
TRBJ1-6,TRBV27,ASATGIYNSPLH
TRBJ1-1,TRBV2,ASSEVGRNTEAF
TRBJ1-1,TRBV25-1,ARRAVHVVAF
TRBJ1-4,TRBV6-5,ASSYGTGRNEKLF
TRBJ1-2,TRBV20-1,SARDGGSRTNYGYT